Described below is a single TCR beta chain sequence and its context. Germline-derived CDR1 and CDR2 are SGHTA and FQGNSA. The CDR3 runs 15 residues. In the PCR, 60 Vbeta and 13 Jbeta primers were used. The data were produced by immunoSEQ multiplex PCR, yet TCRdb's version contains in-frame clones alone and is incomplete. The sample lists approximately 130,000 clones; around 78% were seen once. The sample is drawn from a study of cytomegalovirus exposure and HLA in healthy donors. The sequencing sample was made of PBMCs. This receptor was obtained from a female donor in good health and CMV-seropositive. V and J are TRBV7-2 and TRBJ2-5, with 7 bases lining up with TRBD1. The DNA end is a closer match to TRBJ2-7, so the J assignment may be wrong. The CDR3 DNA is TGTGCCAGCAGCACCCGGACAGGCGGTTCCTACGAGCAGTACTTC. Amino acid sequence: CASSTRTGGSYEQYF.